This record looks at one TCR beta chain sequence and its context. This sample stems from a study of blood T cell repertoires in COVID-19. Clones were read by immunoSEQ multiplex PCR, and TCRdb kept only the in-frame ones, dropping some. The sample records about 89,000 clones, around three quarters being singletons. The V segment lost 0 bases and the J segment 0 bases; nucleotides outside the gene matches: 9. The CDR3 contains 18 residues. Looked up from germline, CDR1 is LGHNA and CDR2 is YSLEER. This TCR was recovered from a human donor in a cohort sampled during active COVID-19. The sequenced sample was peripheral blood. The chain is built from TRBV4-3 and TRBJ2-3, with 7 bases aligning to TRBD2. The CDR3 spells CASSQDSLAEGSTDTQYF. DNA of the CDR3: TGCGCCAGCAGCCAAGATTCCCTAGCGGAGGGGAGCACAGATACGCAGTATTTT.